The 12 T cell receptor beta chains listed next were all sequenced from one sample in a study of T cell repertoires in cytomegalovirus infection. No antigen is known for these receptors. TCRdb used MiXCR to reprocess the reads, holding one entry per CDR3 protein. Among 550,000 to 700,000 distinct CDR3 sequences listed, approximately 40% were seen once. The sequencing here drew on cultured PBMCs, taken from culture after CMV antigen stimulation. Every receptor here comes from a human donor in good health (CMV status not recorded). Some clones in this sample may be carry-over from other donors' samples.

This clonotype was observed many times. The genes are TRBV6-1 and TRBJ1-3; D call uncertain. In germline, CDR1 is MNHNS, CDR2 SASEGT. V lost 5 bases and J lost 0, with 14 bases in between. The CDR3 covers 16 residues. This chain's CDR3 is CASSYKQSISGNTIYF. The CDR3 DNA is TGTGCCAGCAGTTATAAACAGTCAATCTCTGGAAACACCATATATTTT.

The chain couples TRBV9 to TRBJ2-1; D gene uncertain. The CDR3 totals 15 residues. The germline gives CDR1 SGDLS, CDR2 YYNGEE. The ends were cut back, 0 bases at V and 2 bases at J, with 9 bases in the middle. CDR3 amino acids: CASSVGVTAYNEQFF. CDR3 nucleotide sequence: TGTGCCAGCAGCGTAGGCGTGACGGCCTACAATGAGCAGTTCTTC.

The chain is built from TRBV7-8 and TRBJ2-7; a possible D gene is TRBD2 (5 bases). Trimming removed 3 bases at V and 6 bases at J, with 24 bases between. The length of the CDR3 is 17 residues. The germline V gene encodes CDR1 SGHVS and CDR2 FQNEAQ. The DNA for the CDR3 is TGTGCCAGCAGCTTGTGGGCGGACCAATCCGGAGGAGGCGAGCAGTACTTC. Translated: CASSLWADQSGGGEQYF.

This clonotype was seen only a few times. The rearrangement uses TRBV19 and TRBJ2-1; 7 nucleotides match TRBD2. CDR3 length: 18 amino acids. With 2 bases clipped from V and 3 bases from J, the junction kept 13 bases outside the gene matches. From germline, CDR1 is LNHDA and CDR2 SQIVND (reference sequence). The CDR3 sequence: CASSIWPPELANYNEQFF. CDR3 in DNA: TGTGCCAGTAGTATATGGCCCCCGGAACTAGCGAACTACAATGAGCAGTTCTTC.

This clonotype was found a few times. The chain employs TRBV7-9 and TRBJ2-7; possible D gene TRBD2, 6 bases. The CDR3 sequence is 17 residues long. V was shortened by 1 base and J by 4 bases, with 20 bases between the two germline ends. In germline, CDR1 is SEHNR, CDR2 FQNEAQ (reference sequence). CDR3 in DNA: TGTGCCAGCAGCTTAGGGGAGGACACTTCGGGGTCGTACGAGCAGTACTTC. Amino acid sequence: CASSLGEDTSGSYEQYF. The whole variable domain, filled in from reference TRBV7-9 and TRBJ2-7, reads DTGVSQNPRHKITKRGQNVTFRCDPISEHNRLYWYRQTLGQGPEFLTYFQNEAQLEKSRLLSDRFSAERPKGSFSTLEIQRTEQGDSAMYLCASSLGEDTSGSYEQYFGPGTRLTVT.

In this sample, this clonotype turned up a few times. The V gene is TRBV6-1, the J gene TRBJ2-7; D unclear. In germline, CDR1 is MNHNS, CDR2 SASEGT. With 3 bases removed from V and 9 bases from J, the gap between germline ends came to 24 bases. This CDR3 is 16 amino acids long. As DNA, the CDR3 is TGTGCCAGCAGTGATCCTCAAGAATCCCTCCTACGAGGGCAGTACTTC. This sequence encodes CASSDPQESLLRGQYF.

The chain recombines TRBV29-1 with TRBJ2-7; a possible D gene is TRBD2 (5 bases). This CDR3 comprises 11 residues. CDR1 SQVTM and CDR2 ANQGSEA come from the germline V gene. The V and J ends lost 2 bases and 5 bases respectively, with 7 bases between them. DNA of the CDR3: TGCAGCGTTGAAATGGGAGACGAGCAGTACTTC. Translating gives CSVEMGDEQYF.

The chain is built from TRBV6-1 and TRBJ1-6; 11 bases agree with TRBD1. With V trimmed by 5 bases and J by 9 bases, 9 bases remained unmatched. The CDR3 extends over 16 amino acids. Germline V gene sequence: CDR1 MNHNS, CDR2 SASEGT. The CDR3, as DNA: TGTGCCAGCAGTCAGTCCCGGGACAGGGGGGTTTCACCCCTCCACTTT. Translation: CASSQSRDRGVSPLHF.

This clonotype was seen repeatedly, ten times or more. V gene TRBV7-2 combines with J gene TRBJ2-1; D unresolved. CDR3 length: 13 amino acids. V shed 5 bases and J shed 7 bases, with 12 bases lying between them. The germline CDR1 and CDR2 sequences are SGHTA and FQGNSA. Here the CDR3 reads CASSPPGRNEQFF. The CDR3 bases are TGTGCCAGCAGCCCACCGGGCCGGAATGAGCAGTTCTTC.

This clonotype occurred a few times. The rearrangement links TRBV7-2 to TRBJ2-3; D possibly matches TRBD1 or TRBD2 (6 bases each). This CDR3 comprises 16 residues. Between the trimmed V and J ends, which lost 4 bases and 7 bases, there was a span of 21 bases. CDR1 and CDR2 from the germline V gene are SGHTA and FQGNSA. This CDR3 is CASSWEPGASLNTQYF. CDR3 coding DNA: TGTGCCAGCAGCTGGGAGCCGGGGGCATCATTAAATACGCAGTATTTT.

The V gene is TRBV7-2, the J gene TRBJ1-2, with 9 bases fitting TRBD1. Germline V gives CDR1 SGHTA, CDR2 FQGNSA. CDR3 length: 16 residues. Unmatched junction bases numbered 10, after V lost 3 bases and J lost 5 bases. The CDR3 DNA sequence: TGTGCCAGCAGCTTGGGGTCACAGGGGGCGGGGTATGGCTACACCTTC. This translates into CASSLGSQGAGYGYTF.

The chain uses TRBV7-8 and TRBJ1-2, with D unresolved. Germline CDR1 and CDR2: SGHVS and FQNEAQ. The length of the CDR3 is 12 residues. V was clipped by 3 bases and J by 7 bases, with 9 bases between them. The CDR3 sequence is CASSFSWGGYTF. CDR3 in DNA: TGTGCCAGCAGCTTCTCGTGGGGTGGCTACACCTTC.